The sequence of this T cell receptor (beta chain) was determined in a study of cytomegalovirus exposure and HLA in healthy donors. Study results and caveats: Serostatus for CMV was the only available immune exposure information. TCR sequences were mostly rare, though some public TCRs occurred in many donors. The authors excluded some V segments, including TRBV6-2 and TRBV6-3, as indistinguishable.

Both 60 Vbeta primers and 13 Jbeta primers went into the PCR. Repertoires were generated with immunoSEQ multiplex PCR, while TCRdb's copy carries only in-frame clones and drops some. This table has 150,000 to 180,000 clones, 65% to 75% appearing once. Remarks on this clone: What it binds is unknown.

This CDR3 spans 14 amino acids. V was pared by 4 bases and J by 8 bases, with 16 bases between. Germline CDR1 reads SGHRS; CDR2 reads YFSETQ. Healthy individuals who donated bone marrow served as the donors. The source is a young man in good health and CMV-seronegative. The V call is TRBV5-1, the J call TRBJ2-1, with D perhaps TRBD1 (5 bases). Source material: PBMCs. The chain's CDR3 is CASSPTVAGDEQFF. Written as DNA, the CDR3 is TGCGCCAGCAGCCCGACAGTAGCTGGGGATGAGCAGTTCTTC.